The TCR beta chain under discussion was sequenced for a study of shared clonotypes between healthy human individuals. As for the study in general: Every donor yielded three CD4 naive, three CD4 memory, two CD8 naive and one CD8 memory plate. Study conclusions and caveats: Represented genetic and exposure-history diversity was restricted by having few donors. Shared across several donors were roughly 4.7% of the naive CD4 clonotypes.

Looked up from germline, CDR1 is MNHEY and CDR2 is SVGAGI. The CDR3 is made up of 13 amino acids. Trimming removed 5 bases from V and 9 bases from J, with 14 bases in between. Original handling: Junction-only sequences without quality scores were provided by ImmunoSEQ, so filtering was different. Assay used: immunoSEQ multiplex PCR; TCRdb lists only in-frame clones, some missing. For V, J and clone size, that table is used; D and trimming come from the DNA. In the table there are 2 million to 2.5 million clones, under 95% of which are singletons. With respect to this clone: Antigen specificity is unknown.

Sequenced: naive CD4+ T cells from PBMCs. This sample's subset: CD45RA+ positively selected. The chain joins TRBV6-5 to TRBJ2-1; D uncertain. This receptor was taken from a man aged 18 to 29 in good health. Some clones in this sample may be carry-over from other donors' samples. The CDR3 DNA sequence: TGTGCCAGCAGTCACCCCTATGACGGTGAGCAGTTCTTC. Translating gives CASSHPYDGEQFF.